The source of this T cell receptor beta chain is a study of T cells expressing NK-cell markers. Overall study: According to the study, TCR beta repertoires originated from sorted CD3+CD56+NKG2C+, CD3+CD56+NKG2C- and CD3+CD56-NKG2C+ T cells. Regarding the study as a whole: In 5 to 7 donors, dominant CD3+CD56+NKG2C+ clones formed 1.0-7.0% of CD8+ cells.

Notes on this clonotype: Antigen specificity is unknown.

The V gene's germline CDR1 is SGHKS and CDR2 YYEKEE (reference sequence). The CDR3 loop spans 15 amino acids. Template switching by 5'RACE with UMIs generated the TCR beta cDNA. TCRdb reprocessed the 5' RACE reads and stores each CDR3 protein as one record, lacking DNA. The sample table sets out about 370,000 distinct CDR3 sequences. The chain is built from TRBV5-5 and TRBJ2-1; with no DNA, the TCRdb D assignment of TRBD2 cannot be verified. This TCR came from a woman between 50 and 59 years old in good health. The sample consisted of blood T cells: a sorted CD56 or NKG2C T cell subset, CD4+ or CD8+ T cells, or bulk PBMC T cells (not recorded which). CDR3 sequence reads: CASSSTSGRVYEQFF. Full variable domain (missing parts from reference TRBV5-5 and TRBJ2-1): DAGVTQSPTHLIKTRGQQVTLRCSPISGHKSVSWYQQVLGQGPQFIFQYYEKEERGRGNFPDRFSARQFPNYSSELNVNALLLGDSALYLCASSSTSGRVYEQFFGPGTRLTVL.